This T cell receptor (beta chain) was identified in a study of vaccination and CD4 T cells after COVID-19. As for treatment: approximately nine-day PBMC culture with coronavirus spike peptide pools or control peptides (ViraFEST assay). This CDR3 contains 14 residues. Germline V CDR1 and CDR2: MNHNS, SASEGT. After removal of 7 bases from V and 4 bases from J, the junction contained 7 bases not matched to a gene. As concerns this clonotype: Its matching antigen is unknown.

With the Oncomine TCR Beta short-read assay, DNA from cultured CD4+ T cells was sequenced. TCRdb itself ran the PCR reads through MiXCR, one entry per CDR3 protein. The sample has more than 10,000 distinct CDR3 sequences; about three fifths are singletons. This chain links TRBV6-1 with TRBJ1-1, with 9 nucleotides matching TRBD1. This TCR was recovered from a human donor who had recovered from COVID-19. Material: CD4+ T cells from blood, cultured in vitro, obtained before SARS-CoV-2 vaccination. The CDR3 bases are TGTGCCAGCACCATGACAGGGGGAGGCACTGAAGCTTTCTTT. Protein: CASTMTGGGTEAFF.